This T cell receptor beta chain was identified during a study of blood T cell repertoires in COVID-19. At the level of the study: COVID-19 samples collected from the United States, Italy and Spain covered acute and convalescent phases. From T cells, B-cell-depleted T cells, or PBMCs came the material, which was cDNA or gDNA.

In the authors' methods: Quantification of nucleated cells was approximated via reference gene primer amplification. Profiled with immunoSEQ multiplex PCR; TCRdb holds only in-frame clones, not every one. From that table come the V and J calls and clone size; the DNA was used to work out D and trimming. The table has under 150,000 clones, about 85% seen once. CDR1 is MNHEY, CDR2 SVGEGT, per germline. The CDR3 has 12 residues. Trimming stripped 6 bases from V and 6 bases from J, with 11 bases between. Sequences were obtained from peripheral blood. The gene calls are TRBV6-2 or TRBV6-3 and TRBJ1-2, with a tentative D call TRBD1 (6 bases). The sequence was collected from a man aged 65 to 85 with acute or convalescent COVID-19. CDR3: CASSTGYHGYTF. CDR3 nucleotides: TGTGCCAGCAGCACAGGGTATCATGGCTACACCTTC.